What follows are 22 T cell receptor beta chains derived from one specimen sequenced in a study of Ad26.COV2.S vaccination and SARS-CoV-2 variants. Method: immunoSEQ multiplex PCR; TCRdb's copy keeps in-frame clones and lacks some. The data show roughly 420,000 clones, roughly 90% seen once. Treatment here: roughly 18 received Ad26.COV2.S at low or high dose, single or two shots; 5 received placebo; per-sample allocation not given. Specimens were obtained on day 63 following the first vaccine or placebo injection. The sample in question was peripheral blood, obtained in a trial of Ad26.COV2.S vaccine versus placebo. These receptors all stem from a person aged 18-60 years who received the Ad26.COV2.S COVID-19 vaccine or a placebo.

The chain recombines TRBV6-5 with TRBJ1-1; D uncertain. This CDR3 comprises 11 residues. Between the trimmed V and J ends, which lost 3 bases and 11 bases, there was a span of 10 bases. Germline V gene lookup returns CDR1 MNHEY and CDR2 SVGAGI. The CDR3 nucleotides are TGTGCCAGCAGTTATCAGCGGAGGGCTTTCTTT. The encoded protein is CASSYQRRAFF.

This chain links TRBV10-1 with TRBJ1-2; 8 positions match TRBD1. The CDR3 covers 14 residues. From germline, CDR1 is WNHNN and CDR2 SYGVQD (reference sequence). J lost 8 bases, V lost 3 bases, and 8 bases had no gene match. The CDR3 protein is CASSENNRGVGYTF. Written as DNA, the CDR3 is TGCGCCAGCAGTGAAAACAACAGGGGGGTCGGCTACACCTTC.

This chain connects TRBV25-1 to TRBJ2-7; 7 nucleotides line up with TRBD1. Germline trimming cut 4 bases from V and 3 bases from J; bases unmatched to any gene: 6. Germline assignment: CDR1 MGHDK and CDR2 SYGVNS. The CDR3 has 14 amino acids. The CDR3 here is CASSGRTGDYEQYF. CDR3 in DNA: TGTGCCAGCAGTGGGCGGACAGGCGACTACGAGCAGTACTTC.

The rearrangement joins TRBV19 to TRBJ2-2; weak D call: TRBD2 (7 bases). The CDR3 contains 14 residues. CDR1 and CDR2 (germline): LNHDA, SQIVND (reference sequence). The V end was cut by 3 bases, the J end by 3 bases, with 8 bases between. CDR3 DNA sequence: TGTGCCAGTAGTATCGGGGGGCACACCGGGGAGCTGTTTTTT. Its protein product is CASSIGGHTGELFF. The full variable domain, with the rest looked up from reference TRBV19 and TRBJ2-2, is DGGITQSPKYLFRKEGQNVTLSCEQNLNHDAMYWYRQDPGQGLRLIYYSQIVNDFQKGDIAEGYSVSREKKESFPLTVTSAQKNPTAFYLCASSIGGHTGELFFGEGSRLTVL.

The CDR3 loop reads CASSSDRGHGYTF. CDR3 DNA: TGCGCCAGCAGTTCCGACAGGGGCCATGGCTACACCTTC. V usage is TRBV5-1 and J usage is TRBJ1-2; 8 bases match TRBD1. The CDR3 has 13 residues. J was trimmed by 6 bases and V by 5 bases; bases with no gene match: 6. Germline V gene lookup returns CDR1 SGHRS and CDR2 YFSETQ.

This clone showed up just once. V gene TRBV5-6 combines with J gene TRBJ2-3; 7 bases match TRBD2. J was trimmed by 2 bases and V by 0 bases; bases with no gene match: 9. This CDR3 is 17 amino acids long. In germline, CDR1 is SGHDT, CDR2 YYEEEE. CDR3: CASSLDRGVLVTDTQYF. CDR3 DNA sequence: TGTGCCAGCAGCTTGGACCGGGGGGTACTAGTCACAGATACGCAGTATTTT. Using reference TRBV5-6 and TRBJ2-3 for the parts outside the CDR3, the full variable domain is DAGVTQSPTHLIKTRGQQVTLRCSPKSGHDTVSWYQQALGQGPQFIFQYYEEEERQRGNFPDRFSGHQFPNYSSELNVNALLLGDSALYLCASSLDRGVLVTDTQYFGPGTRLTVL.

The V call is TRBV20-1, the J call TRBJ2-7; perhaps TRBD2 as D (6 bases). Looked up from germline, CDR1 is DFQATT and CDR2 is SNEGSKA (reference sequence). This CDR3 comprises 15 residues. V lost 3 bases and J lost 0, with 15 bases in between. CDR3 coding DNA: TGCAGTGCTAGTCCCGGGGTAGCGGCCTCCTACGAGCAGTACTTC. Translating it yields CSASPGVAASYEQYF.

DNA for the CDR3: TGTGCCAGCAGCTTAGTAGGGACTAGCGGGGGGGCCCGAGAGACCCAGTACTTC. Its translation: CASSLVGTSGGARETQYF. This rearrangement joins TRBV11-2 to TRBJ2-5; 16 nucleotides agree with TRBD2. V shed 1 base and J 4 bases; nucleotides not matched to a gene: 6. The germline V gene encodes CDR1 SGHAT and CDR2 FQNNGV. This CDR3 has 18 residues.

The chain has TRBV12-3 or TRBV12-4 and TRBJ1-1; 8 bases agree with TRBD1. With V trimmed by 6 bases and J by 13 bases, 7 bases remained unmatched. This CDR3 contains 11 residues. CDR3 coding DNA: TGTGCCAGCAGAGACGGGACAGGCGTTTTCTTT. Translation: CASRDGTGVFF.

The chain has TRBV5-8 and TRBJ2-5; D may match TRBD1 or TRBD2 (5 bases each). The V gene's germline CDR1 is SGHTS and CDR2 YDEGEE. The V end was cut by 7 bases, the J end by 5 bases, with 21 bases between. The CDR3 contains 15 residues. The chain's CDR3 is CASQNRIRGRETQYF. For the CDR3, the DNA is TGTGCCAGCCAGAACAGAATACGGGGCCGGGAGACCCAGTACTTC.

Of note for this clone: This sample also contains other DNA sequences that code for the same CDR3. J is TRBJ2-2 and V is TRBV18; D is ambiguous. The germline V and J ends were trimmed by 3 bases and 5 bases, with 4 bases remaining between them. In germline, CDR1 is KGHSH, CDR2 LQKENI. The CDR3 loop spans 12 amino acids. CDR3 protein: CASSPRTGELFF. The CDR3 DNA is TGTGCCAGCTCACCGAGGACCGGGGAGCTGTTTTTT.

J is TRBJ2-1 and V is TRBV7-2, with 16 nucleotides matching TRBD2. Per the germline V gene, CDR1 is SGHTA and CDR2 is FQGNSA. Unmatched junction bases numbered 7, after V lost 5 bases and J lost 6 bases. The length of the CDR3 is 17 residues. CDR3 DNA sequence: TGTGCCAGCAGCCCCCCGGGACTAGCGGGGGGGCTCAATGAGCAGTTCTTC. Protein sequence: CASSPPGLAGGLNEQFF.

V gene TRBV27 combines with J gene TRBJ2-2; no reliable D call. This CDR3 comprises 11 residues. The germline V gene has CDR1 MNHEY and CDR2 SMNVEV (reference sequence). V lost 3 bases, J lost 7 bases, and 3 bases lay in between. The CDR3 protein is CASSFYGELFF. CDR3 sequence (DNA): TGTGCCAGCAGTTTTTACGGGGAGCTGTTTTTT.

V is TRBV25-1 and J is TRBJ1-2; TRBD1 is a possible D gene (5 bases). CDR3 size: 15 residues. Trimming stripped 3 bases from V and 8 bases from J, with 19 bases between. Germline V CDR1 and CDR2: MGHDK, SYGVNS. The CDR3 here is CASSDGVGQGEGYTF. CDR3 nucleotide sequence: TGTGCCAGCAGTGATGGGGTCGGCCAGGGAGAAGGCTACACCTTC.

This clone has a single count. This specimen includes other DNA sequences encoding the same CDR3. The chain recombines TRBV29-1 with TRBJ2-7; 7 bases are a match to TRBD2. CDR3 length: 12 residues. Germline CDR1 and CDR2: SQVTM and ANQGSEA. With 2 bases clipped from V and 3 bases from J, the junction kept 1 base outside the gene matches. CDR3 coding DNA: TGCAGCGTTGAATCGGGGGGCTACGAGCAGTACTTC. Its translation: CSVESGGYEQYF.

The V and J genes are TRBV4-2 and TRBJ2-7, with D tentatively TRBD2 (5 bases). Germline lookup yields CDR1 LGHNA and CDR2 YNFKEQ. The CDR3 has 14 residues. Between the trimmed V and J ends, which lost 0 bases and 4 bases, there was a span of 10 bases. CDR3 sequence: CASSQDLSGYEQYF. For the CDR3, the DNA is TGTGCCAGCAGCCAAGATCTGAGCGGTTACGAGCAGTACTTC.

The chain links TRBV27 to TRBJ2-2; D not resolved. The ends were cut back, 10 bases at V and 6 bases at J, with 9 bases in the middle. In germline, CDR1 is MNHEY, CDR2 SMNVEV (reference sequence). The CDR3 totals 11 residues. The CDR3 nucleotides read TGTGCCATTCTACACGCCGGGGAGCTGTTTTTT. Protein sequence: CAILHAGELFF.

This rearrangement joins TRBV12-3 or TRBV12-4 to TRBJ2-7; D gene uncertain. The CDR3 has 12 residues. V was clipped by 4 bases and J by 3 bases, with 7 bases between them. Here the CDR3 DNA reads TGTGCCAGCAGTTCCTCGTTCTACGAGCAGTACTTC. Amino acids: CASSSSFYEQYF.

The chain employs TRBV7-3 and TRBJ2-1, with a weak D call TRBD2 (6 bases). From germline, CDR1 is SGHTA and CDR2 FQGTGA. The CDR3 is 16 residues long. The V gene lost 5 bases and the J gene lost 0 bases, with 14 bases spanning the gap. This CDR3 reads CASSVMGGGSYNEQFF. In nucleotides, the CDR3 is TGTGCCAGCAGCGTCATGGGGGGAGGCTCCTACAATGAGCAGTTCTTC.

The rearrangement uses TRBV27 and TRBJ2-5; 11 nucleotides agree with TRBD2. Germline CDR1 and CDR2: MNHEY and SMNVEV (reference sequence). Losses at the gene ends were 10 bases for V and 2 bases for J; bases not matched to a gene: 3. The CDR3 loop spans 13 amino acids. The CDR3, as DNA: TGTGCCACCCGACTAGCGGGGCAAGAGACCCAGTACTTC. It codes for CATRLAGQETQYF.

CDR3 region: CASSFSNEQFF. CDR3 DNA sequence: TGTGCCAGCAGTTTTAGCAATGAGCAGTTCTTC. The rearrangement uses TRBV28 and TRBJ2-1; no firm D call. The CDR3 is 11 amino acids. Germline-derived CDR1 and CDR2 are MDHEN and SYDVKM. Deletions cut 3 bases from V and 6 bases from J, with 3 bases between.

The chain employs TRBV12-3 or TRBV12-4 and TRBJ1-1; no clear D. Trimming removed 3 bases at V and 4 bases at J, with 9 bases between. The CDR3 length is 13 residues. In nucleotides, the CDR3 is TGTGCCAGCAGTTTTACTCCAGGCACTGAAGCTTTCTTT. Its protein is CASSFTPGTEAFF.